The clone carrying this T cell receptor beta chain was counted many times. This specimen comes from a study of CD8+CD57+ T cells in acquired aplastic anemia. CD8+CD57+ cell expansion, shown by flow cytometry, had occurred in the patients selected for sequencing. Genomic DNA constituted the template upon which TCR beta VDJ and CDR3 profiling was performed. TCRdb reprocessed the reads via MiXCR and lists one record per CDR3 protein. Counted here are 100,000 to 150,000 distinct CDR3 sequences, less than 50% occurring once; the ten biggest clones make up about 2.6%. V was clipped by 2 bases and J by 9 bases; unmatched bases: 10. This CDR3 spans 15 amino acids. Germline V gene data show CDR1 as SGHRS and CDR2 as YFSETQ.

The rearrangement links TRBV5-1 to TRBJ2-1, with TRBD2 matching 8 bases. The sequenced sample consisted of sorted CD4+, CD8+, or CD8+CD57+ T cells (not recorded which) from PBMCs. The receptor was derived from a human donor with aplastic anemia. The CDR3 sequence is CASSFGSGGRSEQFF. For the CDR3, the DNA is TGCGCCAGCAGCTTTGGCTCGGGGGGGCGAAGTGAGCAGTTCTTC.